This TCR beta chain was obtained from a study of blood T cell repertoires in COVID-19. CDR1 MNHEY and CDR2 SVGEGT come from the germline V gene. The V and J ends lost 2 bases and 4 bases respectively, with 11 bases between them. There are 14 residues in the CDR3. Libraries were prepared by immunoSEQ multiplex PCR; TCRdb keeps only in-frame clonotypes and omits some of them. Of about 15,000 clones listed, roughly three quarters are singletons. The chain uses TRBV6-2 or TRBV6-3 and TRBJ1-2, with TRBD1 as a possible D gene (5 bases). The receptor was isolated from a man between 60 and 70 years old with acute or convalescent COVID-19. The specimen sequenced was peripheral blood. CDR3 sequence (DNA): TGTGCCAGCAGTTACGACAGCCCAGGCTATGGCTACACCTTC. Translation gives CASSYDSPGYGYTF.